This TCR beta chain was captured in a study of blood T cell repertoires in COVID-19. Overall study context: The analysed material was cDNA or gDNA that came from T cells, B-cell-depleted T cells, or PBMCs.

V lost 5 bases to trimming and J lost 6 bases; unmatched junction nucleotides: 6. This CDR3 has 15 amino acids. CDR1 PRHDT and CDR2 FYEKMQ come from the germline V gene (reference sequence). Profiled with immunoSEQ multiplex PCR; TCRdb holds only in-frame clones, not every one. The sample consists of fewer than 500,000 clones, 86% of them appearing once. Source material: peripheral blood. The origin of this receptor is a woman under 40 with active or convalescent COVID-19. This chain connects TRBV13 to TRBJ1-6; 8 bases are shared with TRBD1. CDR3 residues: CASSTGDRSNSPLHF. The CDR3 DNA is TGTGCCAGCAGCACGGGGGACAGGAGTAATTCACCCCTCCACTTT.